The 13 T cell receptor beta chains below were found in one sample sequenced in a study of beta chain features in type 1 diabetes. Study findings and constraints: Among patients with Type 1 diabetes, TCRB CDR3s were moderately but significantly shorter in every one of the four CD4+ subsets.

Their recognized antigens are unknown. The whole isolated RNA underwent reverse transcription, so sequencing captured expressed TCRB transcripts. The table came from immunoSEQ multiplex PCR; TCRdb's copy has only in-frame clones and leaves some out. The sample has roughly 700,000 clones, roughly an eighth seen once. The sequencing sample was made of naive CD4+ T cells from blood. The receptors come from a man younger than 35 with type 1 diabetes.

The table lists this clone with a few counts. Within the sample, other DNA sequences also encode this same CDR3. The chain has TRBV28 and TRBJ2-3; 8 bases align to TRBD1. This CDR3 is 13 amino acids long. V was pared by 3 bases and J by 6 bases, with 2 bases of the junction left unmatched. CDR1 and CDR2 from the germline V gene are MDHEN and SYDVKM. This CDR3 reads CASSFQGADTQYF. The CDR3 region has the DNA TGTGCCAGCAGTTTCCAGGGGGCCGATACGCAGTATTTT.

The J gene is TRBJ1-1, the V gene TRBV30; D ambiguous. Trimming left V 1 base short and J 3 bases short, with 9 bases between. Germline V gene sequence: CDR1 GTSNPN, CDR2 SVGIG (reference sequence). CDR3 length equals 13 residues. The CDR3 region has the DNA TGTGCCTGGAGTGATAAGTTACACACTGAAGCTTTCTTT. Amino acid sequence: CAWSDKLHTEAFF.

As to this clone: Other DNA sequences within the sample encode an identical CDR3. The chain employs TRBV7-9 and TRBJ1-1; the D is unclear. Trimming removed 1 base at V and 2 bases at J, with 5 bases between. Per germline, CDR1 SEHNR and CDR2 FQNEAQ (reference sequence). This CDR3 is built from 13 residues. The CDR3 loop is CASSLVLNTEAFF. CDR3 DNA sequence: TGTGCCAGCAGCTTAGTTTTAAACACTGAAGCTTTCTTT.

The CDR3 reads CASSTQIGNSNNSPLHF. The CDR3 DNA is TGTGCCAGCTCAACACAGATAGGCAACAGCAATAATTCACCCCTCCACTTT. This chain uses TRBV18 with TRBJ1-6; D gene ambiguous. V lost 5 bases and J 5 bases, leaving 19 bases between the germline ends. Germline values: CDR1 KGHSH, CDR2 LQKENI. The CDR3 totals 17 residues.

The sample holds a few counts of this clone. The same CDR3 can be traced to other DNA sequences in this sample. V gene TRBV30 combines with J gene TRBJ1-2; a weak D match, TRBD1 (5 bases). The germline gives CDR1 GTSNPN, CDR2 SVGIG (reference sequence). The CDR3 runs to 13 residues. Between the trimmed V and J ends, which lost 0 bases and 4 bases, there was a span of 9 bases. CDR3 in DNA: TGTGCCTGGAGTGTGCAGGGTAGCTATGGCTACACCTTC. Translation: CAWSVQGSYGYTF.

This clone came up a few times. The chain carries TRBV21-1 and TRBJ2-1; TRBD1, the D gene given by the table, was not confirmed from the DNA. TRBV21-1 is noted as a pseudogene. The CDR3 sequence is 17 residues long. CDR3: CASSHPVQCSSYNEQFF. CDR3 bases: TGTGCCAGCAGCCACCCCGTACAGTGCTCCTCCTACAATGAGCAGTTCTTC.

This chain joins TRBV29-1 and TRBJ1-2, with D possibly being TRBD1 (5 bases). CDR1 is SQVTM and CDR2 is ANQGSEA in the germline V gene. V lost 5 bases and J lost 8, with 12 bases in between. The CDR3 has 11 amino acids. CDR3 in DNA: TGCAGCGTTTCGGGGACTAGGGGCTACACCTTC. Protein product: CSVSGTRGYTF.

V is TRBV5-1 and J is TRBJ2-1, with 10 bases fitting TRBD1. Germline V gives CDR1 SGHRS, CDR2 YFSETQ. J lost 8 bases, V lost 3 bases, and 5 bases had no gene match. This CDR3 has 14 residues. The CDR3: CASSWGQGNDEQFF. CDR3 sequence (DNA): TGCGCCAGCAGCTGGGGACAGGGGAACGATGAGCAGTTCTTC.

V is TRBV4-1 and J is TRBJ1-3; D ambiguous. Germline CDR1 and CDR2: MGHRA and YSYEKL. Deletions cut 4 bases from V and 0 bases from J, with 16 bases between. The CDR3 contains 17 residues. CDR3 sequence: CASSLGPRESSGNTIYF. The CDR3, as DNA: TGCGCCAGCAGCCTCGGCCCTAGAGAAAGCTCTGGAAACACCATATATTTT.

In its sample, this clone was seen a few times. The chain uses TRBV15 and TRBJ1-5; a possible D gene is TRBD1 (6 bases). V was cut by 5 bases and J by 5 bases, with 13 bases left in between. This CDR3 is 14 amino acids long. The germline V gene encodes CDR1 LNHNV and CDR2 YYDKDF (reference sequence). In DNA, the CDR3 is TGTGCCACCAGCTACAAGAGGGGGGATCAGCCCCAGCATTTT. Its translation: CATSYKRGDQPQHF.

This clone was recorded a few times. Other DNA sequences of this sample code for an identical CDR3. The chain recombines TRBV10-3 with TRBJ1-1; D unclear. Trimming pared 2 bases from V and 4 bases from J, leaving 5 bases between. Germline V gene sequence: CDR1 ENHRY, CDR2 SYGVKD. The CDR3 loop spans 12 amino acids. The CDR3 DNA is TGTGCCATCAGTGAGGGAGGCACTGAAGCTTTCTTT. Amino acids: CAISEGGTEAFF.

The chain uses TRBV30 and TRBJ1-4, with unresolved D. The CDR3 contains 13 residues. With 4 bases removed from V and 6 bases from J, the gap between germline ends came to 12 bases. The germline gives CDR1 GTSNPN, CDR2 SVGIG (reference sequence). DNA of the CDR3: TGTGCCTGGAACCAAGGAGCTGATGAAAAACTGTTTTTT. This codes for CAWNQGADEKLFF.

This clone has a handful of counts. The J gene is TRBJ1-6, the V gene TRBV30; TRBD1 matches 7 bases. Germline CDR1 is GTSNPN and CDR2 is SVGIG (reference sequence). The CDR3 length is 15 residues. The V segment lost 1 base and the J segment 3 bases; nucleotides outside the gene matches: 3. The CDR3 reads CAWSERTGYNSPLHF. CDR3 sequence (DNA): TGTGCCTGGAGTGAACGGACAGGCTATAATTCACCCCTCCACTTT.